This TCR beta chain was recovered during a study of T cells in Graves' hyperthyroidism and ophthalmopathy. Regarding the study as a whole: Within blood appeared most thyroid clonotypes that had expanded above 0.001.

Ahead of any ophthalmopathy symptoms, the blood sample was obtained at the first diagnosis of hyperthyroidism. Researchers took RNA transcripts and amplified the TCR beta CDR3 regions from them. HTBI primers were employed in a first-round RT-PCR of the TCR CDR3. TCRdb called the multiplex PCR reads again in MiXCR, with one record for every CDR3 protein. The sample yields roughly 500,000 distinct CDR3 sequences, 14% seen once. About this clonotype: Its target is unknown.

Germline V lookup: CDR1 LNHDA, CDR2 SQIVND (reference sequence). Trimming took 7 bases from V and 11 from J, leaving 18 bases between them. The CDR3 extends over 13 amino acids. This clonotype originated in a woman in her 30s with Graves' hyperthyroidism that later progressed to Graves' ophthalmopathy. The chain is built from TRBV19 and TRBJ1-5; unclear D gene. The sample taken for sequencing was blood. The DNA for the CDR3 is TGTGCCAGTACCCCCCGGGAAAACGGGGCCCAGCATTTT. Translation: CASTPRENGAQHF.